This T cell receptor beta chain was captured by sequencing in a study of blood T cell repertoires in COVID-19 (dated by TCRdb to the early 2020s). With regard to the full study: Collaborator samples came from the United States, Italy and Spain and covered acute and convalescent phases of COVID-19. The samples were drawn from two sources: the first 160 participants of the ongoing ImmuneRACE study, and 1,200 or so subjects contributed by 6 global collaborators. A de-identified subject ID, COVID-19 status, age in years and sex were almost always included in the sample metadata. Where HLA class I and class II types were available, the types were taken from metadata supplied by the sample provider, not from assay-based typing. The material from the prospective study consisted of cDNA or gDNA derived from T cells, B-cell-depleted T cells, or PBMCs. The dataset comprised deeply sampled blood TCRbeta repertoires from subjects exposed to, actively infected with, or recovered from COVID-19. The repertoires were released in a freely available public database meant as a resource for research on the immune response to SARS-CoV-2.

The CDR3, from cysteine to phenylalanine, totals 17 residues. Only the CDR3 DNA stays, 51 bases, in frame from base 1. Trimming removed 1 base from V and 5 bases from J; the gene matches leave 9 bases unexplained. CDR1 is given as LGHNA and CDR2 as YSLEER, both from the germline V gene. Study-level results and caveats: The quantity of clinical and demographic metadata differed by source and by participant and was supplied without curation.

As to this clone: Which antigen it targets is not known. Qualities for individual bases were not recorded, and no much larger clone is one base off.

Participants in the prospective study were aged roughly 18 to 100 years, lived in 20 to 25 United States geographic areas, and enrolled through a virtual design. In the prospective study, cohorts were assigned on the basis of participant-reported clinical history obtained from a screening survey and a study questionnaire. In the prospective study, mobile phlebotomists collected whole blood, serum and a nasopharyngeal or oropharyngeal swab from each participant. Participants in the prospective study had the option to provide additional blood draws and questionnaires over a roughly 2-month period. Before DNA extraction, blood samples from the prospective study were shipped at room temperature or frozen. The immunoSEQ Assay, a bias-controlled multiplex PCR, was used to amplify TCRbeta CDR3 regions from genomic DNA. As for the original processing: The number of nucleated cells in each sample was estimated by amplification of reference gene primers within the assay. To quantify the absolute abundance of each unique TCRbeta CDR3 rearrangement, sequence reads were collapsed and filtered. For each sample, productive Simpson clonality was calculated as the square root of Simpson's diversity index over productive rearrangements. The source is immuneACCESS, and TCRdb retained only in-frame sequences with V and J called. Part of the clones is not carried over; for the studies checked, unresolved V genes explain less than half of this, and the remainder is unexplained. V and J calls and clone size are as listed in that table; D and trimming were resolved from the DNA. Counted in this sample were around 230,000 clones; approximately 89% of them appeared once. The ten largest clonotypes hold about 4% of the sample.

Sequencing was done on a sample of PBMCs or T cells enriched from blood (not recorded which). This chain is built from TRBV4-3 and TRBJ2-2, with 8 middle bases fitting TRBD1. The TCR sequence derives from a woman younger than 45 with acute COVID-19. The CDR3 sequence is CASSQATGGRGTGELFF. The base sequence is TGCGCCAGCAGCCAAGCCACAGGGGGTCGTGGGACCGGGGAGCTGTTTTTT.